Listed here are 29 T cell receptor beta chains from one sample, sequenced in a study of T cells expressing NK-cell markers. With the 5' RACE reads reprocessed, TCRdb shows one record per CDR3 protein and no DNA. In all, the sample yields approximately 110,000 distinct CDR3 sequences. The sequencing input was blood T cells: a sorted CD56 or NKG2C T cell subset, CD4+ or CD8+ T cells, or bulk PBMC T cells (not recorded which). These receptors originate from a woman aged 18 to 69 in good health.

The chain employs TRBV7-9 and TRBJ2-3; TCRdb lists TRBD2, though no DNA is available to test this call. Germline CDR1 is SEHNR and CDR2 is FQNEAQ (reference sequence). The CDR3 spans 16 residues. The CDR3 loop is CASSARGLAMPDTQYF.

The chain recombines TRBV27 with TRBJ2-2; TCRdb's D gene call, TRBD1, goes unchecked for lack of DNA. From germline, CDR1 is MNHEY and CDR2 SMNVEV (reference sequence). The CDR3 sequence is 16 residues long. This CDR3 reads CASSLFVQGRTGELFF.

CDR3: CSAGPESTEAFF. The gene calls are TRBV29-1 and TRBJ1-1. The CDR3 consists of 12 residues. Germline V lookup: CDR1 SQVTM, CDR2 ANQGSEA.

This chain joins TRBV7-2 and TRBJ2-7. This CDR3 region has 13 residues. CDR1 SGHTA and CDR2 FQGNSA come from the germline V gene. CDR3 protein: CASSLQLTYEQYF.

This chain links TRBV7-3 with TRBJ2-7; TCRdb's D call, TRBD2, is unchecked because there is no DNA. This CDR3 region has 14 residues. The germline CDR1 and CDR2 sequences are SGHTA and FQGTGA. This CDR3 reads CASSETAGFYEQYF.

CDR3 sequence: CSVEGGVLTGGRGWDEQFF. V gene TRBV29-1 combines with J gene TRBJ2-1; TCRdb's D call of TRBD2 is untestable without DNA. Germline V gives CDR1 SQVTM, CDR2 ANQGSEA. The CDR3 has 19 amino acids.

The gene calls are TRBV4-1 and TRBJ2-2. Germline values: CDR1 MGHRA, CDR2 YSYEKL. This CDR3 region has 17 residues. CDR3 sequence: CASSQGKNGPGTGELFF.

This chain joins TRBV4-1 and TRBJ2-1. Per germline, CDR1 MGHRA and CDR2 YSYEKL. CDR3 length equals 16 residues. The CDR3 loop is CASSQDELREPDEQFF.

This chain connects TRBV6-2 or TRBV6-3 to TRBJ2-3; there is no DNA to check the TCRdb D call of TRBD2. Looked up from germline, CDR1 is MNHEY and CDR2 is SVGEGT. The CDR3 runs 12 residues. The CDR3 spells CASSPPGTSPYF.

The chain is built from TRBV20-1 and TRBJ2-1; there is no DNA to check the TCRdb D call of TRBD1. The germline V gene has CDR1 DFQATT and CDR2 SNEGSKA (reference sequence). The CDR3 consists of 16 residues. The CDR3 sequence: CSARDLGAGEYNEQFF.

This rearrangement joins TRBV12-3 or TRBV12-4 to TRBJ2-2; TCRdb names TRBD2, which stays unverified in the absence of DNA. The CDR3 extends over 16 amino acids. The chain's CDR3 is CASSSSLAGVPGELFF.

The chain combines TRBV9 with TRBJ1-1; TCRdb's D call, TRBD1, is unchecked because there is no DNA. Germline CDR1 reads SGDLS; CDR2 reads YYNGEE. This CDR3 spans 13 amino acids. The CDR3 spells CASSVAPNAQAFF.

This sequence joins TRBV12-3 or TRBV12-4 and TRBJ2-1. The CDR3 has 11 residues. CDR3 region: CASTMGNEQFF.

The chain uses TRBV11-1 and TRBJ2-5; with no DNA, the TCRdb D assignment of TRBD1 cannot be verified. CDR3 length: 15 residues. Germline V gene sequence: CDR1 SGHAT, CDR2 FQDESV (reference sequence). CDR3 region: CASSLEPGTQETQYF.

The chain carries TRBV12-3 or TRBV12-4 and TRBJ2-5; the D call of TRBD1 rests on TCRdb alone, since no DNA is present to check it. This CDR3 has 13 amino acids. The CDR3 region is CASRFKGELAQYF.

V is TRBV7-2 and J is TRBJ2-7; TCRdb selects TRBD1, and the lack of DNA leaves this call unchecked. The CDR3 spans 15 residues. The germline V gene encodes CDR1 SGHTA and CDR2 FQGNSA. The chain's CDR3 is CASSFYGDPTYEQYF.

The chain links TRBV20-1 to TRBJ2-2; TCRdb's D gene call, TRBD2, goes unchecked for lack of DNA. The CDR3 has 13 residues. The germline CDR1 and CDR2 sequences are DFQATT and SNEGSKA (reference sequence). This chain's CDR3 is CSARVGGNGELFF.

The chain combines TRBV29-1 with TRBJ2-7; TCRdb indicates TRBD1, and absent DNA this call remains unverified. This CDR3 contains 13 residues. Germline V CDR1 and CDR2: SQVTM, ANQGSEA. This CDR3 is CSVEGPRNYEQYF.

The gene calls are TRBV20-1 and TRBJ2-1. Germline CDR1 DFQATT, CDR2 SNEGSKA (reference sequence). The CDR3 loop spans 15 amino acids. CDR3 amino acids: CSARDLRDSYNEQFF.

The chain couples TRBV29-1 to TRBJ1-1; absent DNA, TCRdb's TRBD1 call cannot be checked. Germline V gene data show CDR1 as SQVTM and CDR2 as ANQGSEA. The CDR3 totals 11 residues. CDR3 sequence reads: CSAQGATEAFF.

This chain uses TRBV28 with TRBJ2-7. The CDR3 is 12 residues long. Germline V CDR1 and CDR2: MDHEN, SYDVKM. CDR3 sequence reads: CASSSMSYEQYF.

The J gene is TRBJ2-7, the V gene TRBV7-9; TCRdb's assignment of TRBD2 cannot be checked, as there is no DNA. This CDR3 comprises 14 residues. Per the germline V gene, CDR1 is SEHNR and CDR2 is FQNEAQ (reference sequence). This chain's CDR3 is CASSRGLALGEQYF.

The rearrangement uses TRBV5-5 and TRBJ1-1; TCRdb proposes TRBD1, but this gene call is untestable without DNA. The CDR3 spans 13 residues. In germline, CDR1 is SGHKS, CDR2 YYEKEE (reference sequence). The CDR3 reads CASSNTGWAEAFF.

J is TRBJ2-1 and V is TRBV7-9. The CDR3 length is 15 residues. Germline V gene lookup returns CDR1 SEHNR and CDR2 FQNEAQ (reference sequence). The CDR3: CASSLVMDGDNEQFF.

The chain links TRBV7-8 to TRBJ2-1; there is no DNA to check the TCRdb D call of TRBD2. Germline loops: CDR1 SGHVS, CDR2 FQNEAQ. The CDR3 length is 15 residues. This CDR3 reads CASSDTSGGTNEQFF.

The chain has TRBV28 and TRBJ2-1; the D call from TCRdb, TRBD1, cannot be confirmed without DNA. CDR3 length equals 13 residues. CDR1 is MDHEN and CDR2 is SYDVKM in the germline V gene. The CDR3 reads CASSPQRLNEQFF.

The CDR3 loop is CASSERASGRGYNSPLHF. The V call is TRBV6-1, the J call TRBJ1-6; TCRdb designates TRBD1, a call that cannot be tested without DNA. Germline V gene lookup returns CDR1 MNHNS and CDR2 SASEGT. There are 18 residues in the CDR3.

The V call is TRBV10-3, the J call TRBJ2-3; the TCRdb call, TRBD2, lacks DNA for checking. CDR1 ENHRY and CDR2 SYGVKD come from the germline V gene. The CDR3 has 20 amino acids. The CDR3 is CAISDVEWGASGAPSDTQYF.

The chain combines TRBV6-1 with TRBJ2-5; TCRdb's assignment of TRBD1 cannot be checked, as there is no DNA. The CDR3 length is 15 residues. Germline-derived CDR1 and CDR2 are MNHNS and SASEGT. This CDR3 is CASSPLGAEEETQYF.